One sample yielded the 25 T cell receptor beta chains listed below, sequenced in a study of OX40 agonist ivuxolimab in advanced cancers. The repertoire was sequenced with immunoSEQ multiplex PCR; TCRdb's copy has only in-frame clones and lacks some. This table has roughly 76,000 clones, 90% to 95% appearing once. Sequenced material: CD4+ or CD8+ T cells sorted from blood, taken in a trial of the OX40 agonist ivuxolimab. These receptors were obtained from an adult with an advanced solid tumor such as melanoma, head and neck, liver or kidney cancer.

The chain couples TRBV7-9 to TRBJ2-3; 14 bases align to TRBD2. The CDR3 is made up of 17 amino acids. With V trimmed by 5 bases and J by 6 bases, 10 bases remained unmatched. Germline CDR1 reads SEHNR; CDR2 reads FQNEAQ (reference sequence). The CDR3 region has the DNA TGTGCCAGCAGCCTAGGCGGACTAGCGGGAGGAACGGATACGCAGTATTTT. Its translation: CASSLGGLAGGTDTQYF.

This clone was detected only once. V gene TRBV7-3 combines with J gene TRBJ2-7; 7 bases fit TRBD2. J gave up 3 bases and V 1 base, and 6 bases lay outside the gene matches. CDR1 is SGHTA, CDR2 FQGTGA, per germline. The CDR3 runs 15 residues. CDR3 protein: CASSLIAGPNYEQYF. The DNA of the CDR3 is TGTGCCAGCAGCTTAATAGCGGGTCCGAACTACGAGCAGTACTTC.

The chain recombines TRBV18 with TRBJ2-7, with D uncertain. Germline values: CDR1 KGHSH, CDR2 LQKENI. Trimming removed 0 bases from V and 1 base from J, with 4 bases in between. The CDR3 extends over 13 amino acids. DNA of the CDR3: TGTGCCAGCTCACCACCGAGTTCCTACGAGCAGTACTTC. Amino acid sequence: CASSPPSSYEQYF.

J is TRBJ2-5 and V is TRBV7-3; 7 positions agree with TRBD1. The CDR3 is 13 amino acids. Germline V gene lookup returns CDR1 SGHTA and CDR2 FQGTGA. Germline trimming cut 5 bases from V and 7 bases from J; bases unmatched to any gene: 7. The CDR3 spells CASSPDRDGTQYF. CDR3 coding DNA: TGTGCCAGCAGCCCTGACAGGGATGGGACCCAGTACTTC.

V and J are TRBV2 and TRBJ2-7; 11 nucleotides line up with TRBD2. CDR1 and CDR2 from the germline V gene are SNHLY and FYNNEI. The CDR3 is 14 amino acids. The trim removed 7 bases at V and 8 bases at J, leaving 10 bases unmatched. The CDR3 DNA is TGTGCCAGCAACCCGGGACTAGCGGTTTACAAGCAGTACTTC. This gives the protein CASNPGLAVYKQYF.

The table lists this clone with a count of one. The chain has TRBV19 and TRBJ1-4, with TRBD1 matching 7 bases. The germline V gene has CDR1 LNHDA and CDR2 SQIVND (reference sequence). This CDR3 is 16 amino acids long. Trimming at V came to 5 bases and at J to 8 bases, leaving 14 bases not matched to a gene. As DNA, the CDR3 is TGTGCCAGTAGTCCCCGAGGACAGGCCGGGGGAGAAAAACTGTTTTTT. Translation gives CASSPRGQAGGEKLFF.

The V and J genes are TRBV5-1 and TRBJ2-7; 8 bases match TRBD1. The CDR3 length is 15 residues. The trim removed 5 bases at V and 3 bases at J, leaving 10 bases unmatched. In germline, CDR1 is SGHRS, CDR2 YFSETQ. CDR3: CASRRTGTEVYEQYF. The CDR3 bases are TGCGCCAGCAGACGGACAGGGACGGAAGTCTACGAGCAGTACTTC.

V and J are TRBV7-2 and TRBJ1-5; D call uncertain. V gave up 0 bases and J gave up 1 base, with 10 bases separating them. This CDR3 contains 16 residues. Germline assignment: CDR1 SGHTA and CDR2 FQGNSA. The CDR3 nucleotides are TGTGCCAGCAGCTTAGCGCCCGGGGTGAGCAATCAGCCCCAGCATTTT. Protein product: CASSLAPGVSNQPQHF.

CDR3 residues: CAISPGSPKETQYF. CDR3 coding DNA: TGTGCCATCAGTCCCGGGAGCCCAAAAGAGACCCAGTACTTC. The chain recombines TRBV10-3 with TRBJ2-5, with a weak D call TRBD2 (6 bases). The V end was cut by 5 bases, the J end by 3 bases, with 13 bases between. The CDR3 runs to 14 residues. The V gene's germline CDR1 is ENHRY and CDR2 SYGVKD.

The rearrangement links TRBV7-3 to TRBJ2-3, with D maybe TRBD2 (6 bases). Germline lookup yields CDR1 SGHTA and CDR2 FQGTGA. The V end was cut by 2 bases, the J end by 3 bases, with 12 bases between. The CDR3 is 15 residues long. CDR3 region: CASSLSREQTDTQYF. The CDR3 region has the DNA TGTGCCAGCAGCTTATCCCGGGAGCAGACAGATACGCAGTATTTT.

This clone has only one observation. V gene TRBV19 combines with J gene TRBJ1-2; the match to TRBD1 covers 7 bases. The CDR3 runs 14 residues. Per germline, CDR1 LNHDA and CDR2 SQIVND (reference sequence). Trimming cost V 8 bases and J 3 bases; bases outside gene matches: 9. CDR3 protein: CASFRQGRDYGYTF. CDR3 nucleotide sequence: TGTGCCAGTTTCAGACAGGGAAGGGACTATGGCTACACCTTC.

The chain combines TRBV5-1 with TRBJ2-3; weak D call: TRBD1 (5 bases). Germline V gene lookup returns CDR1 SGHRS and CDR2 YFSETQ. Between the trimmed V and J ends, which lost 4 bases and 1 base, there was a span of 7 bases. This CDR3 is 13 amino acids long. Written as DNA, the CDR3 is TGCGCCAGCAGCCAACAGGGCACAGATACGCAGTATTTT. Amino acid sequence: CASSQQGTDTQYF.

The chain recombines TRBV5-6 with TRBJ1-2; D gene unclear. The CDR3 consists of 11 residues. Germline lookup yields CDR1 SGHDT and CDR2 YYEEEE. Trimming removed 5 bases at V and 8 bases at J, with 10 bases between. In DNA form, the CDR3 reads TGTGCCAGCAGTCAGCCTAGGGGCTACACCTTC. The encoded protein is CASSQPRGYTF.

This rearrangement joins TRBV27 to TRBJ1-5, with 7 bases fitting TRBD1. The CDR3 is 16 residues long. Unmatched junction bases numbered 14, after V lost 8 bases and J lost 4 bases. Germline lookup yields CDR1 MNHEY and CDR2 SMNVEV (reference sequence). The CDR3: CASRRVAGGHNQPQHF. In DNA form, the CDR3 reads TGTGCCAGCCGGAGGGTGGCAGGGGGACATAATCAGCCCCAGCATTTT.

The rearrangement uses TRBV30 and TRBJ2-2; TRBD2 agrees at 7 bases. The CDR3 runs 13 residues. Germline V CDR1 and CDR2: GTSNPN, SVGIG (reference sequence). Trimming at V came to 4 bases and at J to 3 bases, leaving 2 bases not matched to a gene. CDR3 sequence (DNA): TGTGCCTGGACTAGCGGATACACCGGGGAGCTGTTTTTT. Translating gives CAWTSGYTGELFF.

In its sample, this clone was seen a few times. The V gene is TRBV2, the J gene TRBJ2-7, with D possibly TRBD1 on 5 matching bases. Germline CDR1 SNHLY, CDR2 FYNNEI. The CDR3 runs 14 residues. Trimming cost V 3 bases and J 7 bases, with 16 bases left between them. CDR3 coding DNA: TGTGCCAGCAGTGAGGGGCCCGGATCGTGGGAGCAGTACTTC. It yields the protein CASSEGPGSWEQYF.

This rearrangement joins TRBV28 to TRBJ2-7; TRBD2 agrees at 10 bases. This CDR3 comprises 15 residues. The V and J ends lost 5 bases and 5 bases, in that order; junction bases with no gene match: 9. The germline gives CDR1 MDHEN, CDR2 SYDVKM. This CDR3 is CASSILAGERNEQYF. The CDR3 DNA reads as TGTGCCAGCAGTATTCTAGCGGGAGAACGGAACGAGCAGTACTTC. The full variable domain, with the rest looked up from reference TRBV28 and TRBJ2-7, is DVKVTQSSRYLVKRTGEKVFLECVQDMDHENMFWYRQDPGLGLRLIYFSYDVKMKEKGDIPEGYSVSREKKERFSLILESASTNQTSMYLCASSILAGERNEQYFGPGTRLTVT.

The chain joins TRBV7-2 to TRBJ2-5; D may be TRBD1 (7 bases). The CDR3 loop spans 13 amino acids. Germline V lookup: CDR1 SGHTA, CDR2 FQGNSA. V shed 5 bases and J shed 5 bases, with 12 bases lying between them. In DNA form, the CDR3 reads TGTGCCAGCAGCACCTCAGGGGGGGAGACCCAGTACTTC. Protein product: CASSTSGGETQYF.

This chain links TRBV25-1 with TRBJ1-2, with D perhaps matching TRBD1 (5 bases). Germline V gives CDR1 MGHDK, CDR2 SYGVNS. This CDR3 region has 15 residues. Trimming cost V 3 bases and J 8 bases, with 19 bases left between them. DNA of the CDR3: TGTGCCAGCAGTGACATCCTGGCGCAGGAGGGGGGCTACACCTTC. Amino acid sequence: CASSDILAQEGGYTF.

The CDR3 nucleotides are TGTGCCAGCAGCACTCAGGGGGGGTCTGAAGCTTTCTTT. This translates into CASSTQGGSEAFF. This chain links TRBV7-2 with TRBJ1-1; 7 positions agree with TRBD1. Germline CDR1 SGHTA, CDR2 FQGNSA. The V and J ends lost 5 bases and 6 bases, in that order; junction bases with no gene match: 6. The CDR3 has 13 amino acids.

This clone came up a few times. The rearrangement joins TRBV21-1 to TRBJ1-2. TRBV21-1 is flagged as a pseudogene. CDR3 size: 11 residues. CDR3 coding DNA: TGTGTTAACAAGGGTGGCTATGGCTACACCTTC. This translates into CVNKGGYGYTF.

Concerning this clone itself: At one end the junction does not follow the germline gene, possibly because of a read error. The chain employs TRBV7-7 and TRBJ2-5; no definite D call. This CDR3 comprises 13 residues. Germline loops: CDR1 SSHAT, CDR2 FNYEAQ (reference sequence). CDR3 sequence: CASSLRVQETQYF. The DNA for the CDR3 is TGTGCTAGCAGCTTAAGGGTCCAAGAGACCCAGTACTTC. The entire variable domain, with the rest obtained from reference TRBV7-7 and TRBJ2-5, is as follows: GAGVSQSPRYKVTKRGQDVTLRCDPISSHATLYWYQQALGQGPEFLTYFNYEAQPDKSGLPSDRFSAERPEGSISTLTIQRTEQRDSAMYRCASSLRVQETQYFGPGTRLLVL.

This chain uses TRBV12-5 with TRBJ2-3, with D unresolved. Per germline, CDR1 LGHNT and CDR2 FRNRAP. V shed 5 bases and J shed 3 bases, with 18 bases lying between them. The length of the CDR3 is 16 residues. CDR3 sequence reads: CASGRGPPIRTDTQYF. The CDR3, as DNA: TGTGCTAGTGGTCGAGGACCTCCCATAAGGACAGATACGCAGTATTTT.

This chain connects TRBV10-3 to TRBJ2-5, with 9 bases matching TRBD1. The CDR3 is made up of 15 amino acids. Per germline, CDR1 ENHRY and CDR2 SYGVKD. With V trimmed by 11 bases and J by 1 base, 11 bases remained unmatched. CDR3 sequence (DNA): TGTGCCGCCGGGGGTCCGGGACAGGGCCAAGAGACCCAGTACTTC. Translating gives CAAGGPGQGQETQYF.

The chain combines TRBV19 with TRBJ1-3, with 8 bases that match TRBD1. Germline CDR1 reads LNHDA; CDR2 reads SQIVND (reference sequence). This CDR3 has 14 amino acids. Unmatched junction bases numbered 7, after V lost 4 bases and J lost 8 bases. The CDR3 DNA is TGTGCCAGTAGTAGAGGACAGGGTGGTCACACCATATATTTT. It codes for CASSRGQGGHTIYF. Full variable domain (rest looked up from reference TRBV19 and TRBJ1-3): DGGITQSPKYLFRKEGQNVTLSCEQNLNHDAMYWYRQDPGQGLRLIYYSQIVNDFQKGDIAEGYSVSREKKESFPLTVTSAQKNPTAFYLCASSRGQGGHTIYFGEGSWLTVV.